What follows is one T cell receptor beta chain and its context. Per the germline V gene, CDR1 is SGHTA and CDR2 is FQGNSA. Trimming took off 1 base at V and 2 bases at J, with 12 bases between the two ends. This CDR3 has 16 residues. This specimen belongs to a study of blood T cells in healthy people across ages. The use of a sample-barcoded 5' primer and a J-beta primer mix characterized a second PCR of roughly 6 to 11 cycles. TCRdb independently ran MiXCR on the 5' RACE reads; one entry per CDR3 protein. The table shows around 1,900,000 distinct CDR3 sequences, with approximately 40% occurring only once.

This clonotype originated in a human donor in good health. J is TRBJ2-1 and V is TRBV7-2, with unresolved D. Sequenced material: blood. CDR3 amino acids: CASSLVGQSPYNEQFF. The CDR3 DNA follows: TGTGCCAGCAGCTTAGTTGGTCAGAGTCCCTACAATGAGCAGTTCTTC.